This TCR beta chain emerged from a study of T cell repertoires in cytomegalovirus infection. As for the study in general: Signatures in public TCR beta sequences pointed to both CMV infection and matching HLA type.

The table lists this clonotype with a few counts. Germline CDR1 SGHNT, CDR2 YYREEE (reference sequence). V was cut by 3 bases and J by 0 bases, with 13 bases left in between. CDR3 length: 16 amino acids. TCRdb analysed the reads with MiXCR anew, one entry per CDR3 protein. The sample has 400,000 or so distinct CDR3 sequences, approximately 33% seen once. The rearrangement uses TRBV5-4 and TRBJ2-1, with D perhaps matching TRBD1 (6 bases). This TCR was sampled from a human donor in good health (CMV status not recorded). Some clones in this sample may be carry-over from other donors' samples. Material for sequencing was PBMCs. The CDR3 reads CASSSGQFDSYNEQFF. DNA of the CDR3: TGTGCCAGCAGCTCAGGACAGTTTGACTCCTACAATGAGCAGTTCTTC.